A single sample is the source of the 8 T cell receptor beta chains below, sequenced in a study of blood T cell repertoires in COVID-19. Libraries were prepared by immunoSEQ multiplex PCR; TCRdb keeps only in-frame clonotypes and omits some of them. The data hold 360,000 or so clones, with 88% observed a single time. The sequencing sample was made of PBMCs or T cells enriched from blood (not recorded which). These receptors all come from a woman in her 30s who had been exposed to COVID-19.

The chain has TRBV29-1 and TRBJ1-1; no definite D call. V was shortened by 5 bases and J by 1 base, with 14 bases between the two germline ends. This CDR3 contains 14 residues. The germline V gene encodes CDR1 SQVTM and CDR2 ANQGSEA. The CDR3 nucleotides are TGCAGCGTTTCTGAATTGACAAGGAACACTGAAGCTTTCTTT. It translates to CSVSELTRNTEAFF.

The genes are TRBV3-1 (or the pseudogene TRBV3-2) and TRBJ1-4; D unresolved. This CDR3 has 16 amino acids. The germline V gene encodes CDR1 LGHDT and CDR2 YNNKEL (reference sequence). V was cut by 1 base and J by 0 bases, with 9 bases left in between. This CDR3 is CASSQVHRATNEKLFF. For the CDR3, the DNA is TGTGCCAGCAGCCAAGTCCACAGAGCAACTAATGAAAAACTGTTTTTT.

This chain uses TRBV28 with TRBJ1-2, with 9 bases that match TRBD1. This CDR3 comprises 16 residues. The ends lost 2 bases at V and 4 bases at J; junction bases unmatched: 8. The germline gives CDR1 MDHEN, CDR2 SYDVKM. Written as DNA, the CDR3 is TGTGCCAGCAGTTTAGTGGGACAGGGTCGGAGCTATGGCTACACCTTC. Protein: CASSLVGQGRSYGYTF.

The V and J genes are TRBV19 and TRBJ2-6; no reliable D call. The germline V and J ends were trimmed by 5 bases and 0 bases, with 8 bases remaining between them. This CDR3 spans 15 amino acids. The germline V gene has CDR1 LNHDA and CDR2 SQIVND (reference sequence). The CDR3 bases are TGTGCCAGTAGTGCCCTAATCTCTGGGGCCAACGTCCTGACTTTC. It codes for CASSALISGANVLTF.

The chain combines TRBV10-3 with TRBJ2-3, with 8 positions matching TRBD2. The CDR3 loop spans 16 amino acids. CDR1 and CDR2 from the germline V gene are ENHRY and SYGVKD. V was clipped by 3 bases and J by 7 bases; unmatched bases: 12. The CDR3 DNA is TGTGCCATCAGTGAACCGACTAGCGTGGGAAAAAATACGCAGTATTTT. Its translation: CAISEPTSVGKNTQYF.

V is TRBV6-1 and J is TRBJ1-2; D remains unclear. CDR1 and CDR2 (germline): MNHNS, SASEGT. V lost 3 bases, J lost 6 bases, and 17 bases lay in between. The CDR3 has 15 residues. Here the CDR3 DNA reads TGTGCCAGCAGTGAGTTTTTGGCAGGAAATAATGGCTACACCTTC. Its translation is CASSEFLAGNNGYTF.

This clone was recorded a few times. This CDR3 is also generated by other DNA sequences in the sample. J is TRBJ2-1 and V is TRBV5-1, with D uncertain. The CDR3 has 15 amino acids. CDR1 is SGHRS and CDR2 is YFSETQ in the germline V gene. The V gene lost 0 bases and the J gene lost 0 bases, with 7 bases spanning the gap. The CDR3: CASSLADPSYNEQFF. The CDR3, as DNA: TGCGCCAGCAGCTTGGCAGATCCCTCCTACAATGAGCAGTTCTTC. Full variable domain (remainder filled in from reference TRBV5-1 and TRBJ2-1): KAGVTQTPRYLIKTRGQQVTLSCSPISGHRSVSWYQQTPGQGLQFLFEYFSETQRNKGNFPGRFSGRQFSNSRSEMNVSTLELGDSALYLCASSLADPSYNEQFFGPGTRLTVL.

The chain has TRBV7-9 and TRBJ2-6; TRBD1 is a possible D gene (6 bases). CDR3 length: 18 amino acids. Trimming shortened V by 6 bases and J by 1 base, and 19 bases separated the two germline ends. The V gene's germline CDR1 is SEHNR and CDR2 FQNEAQ (reference sequence). The CDR3 DNA reads as TGTGCCAGCAGGACAATCTTGGGCGACAGGTCTGGGGCCAACGTCCTGACTTTC. Protein sequence: CASRTILGDRSGANVLTF. The full variable domain, completed using reference TRBV7-9 and TRBJ2-6, is DTGVSQNPRHKITKRGQNVTFRCDPISEHNRLYWYRQTLGQGPEFLTYFQNEAQLEKSRLLSDRFSAERPKGSFSTLEIQRTEQGDSAMYLCASRTILGDRSGANVLTFGAGSRLTVL.